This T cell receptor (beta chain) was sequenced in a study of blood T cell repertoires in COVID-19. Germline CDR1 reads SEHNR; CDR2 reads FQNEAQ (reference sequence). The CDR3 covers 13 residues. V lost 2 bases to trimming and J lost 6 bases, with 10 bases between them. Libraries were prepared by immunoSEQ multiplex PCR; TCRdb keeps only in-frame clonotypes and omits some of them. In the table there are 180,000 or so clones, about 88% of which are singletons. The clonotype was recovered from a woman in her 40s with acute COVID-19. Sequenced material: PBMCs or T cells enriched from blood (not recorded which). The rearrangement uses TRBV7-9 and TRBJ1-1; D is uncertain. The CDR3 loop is CASSLQGDSEAFF. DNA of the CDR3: TGTGCCAGCAGCTTACAAGGTGACTCTGAAGCTTTCTTT.